This T cell receptor beta chain was sequenced for a study of blood T cell repertoires in COVID-19 (dated by TCRdb to about 2020). With respect to the entire study: Samples covering the acute and convalescent phases of COVID-19 were provided by collaborators in the United States, Italy and Spain. Where available, HLA class I and class II types were obtained from metadata supplied by the sample provider rather than from assay-based typing. The prospective study material was composed of cDNA or gDNA derived from T cells, B-cell-depleted T cells, or PBMCs. Samples were obtained from the ongoing ImmuneRACE study (first 160 participants) and from 1,000 to 1,500 subjects provided by 6 global collaborators. Subjects who had been exposed to COVID-19, were actively infected with it, or had recovered from it provided the deeply sampled blood TCRbeta repertoires that made up the dataset. Sample metadata almost always included a de-identified subject ID, COVID-19 status, age in years and sex. A freely available public database, intended as a resource for researchers studying the immune response to SARS-CoV-2, is where the repertoires were released. Results and caveats for the whole study, not just this receptor: The quantity of clinical and demographic metadata differed by source and by participant and was supplied without curation.

Turning to this clone: Its antigen has not been determined. Within one base of it there is no much larger clone, and no base qualities were kept.

The immunoSEQ Assay, a bias-controlled multiplex PCR, was used to amplify TCRbeta CDR3 regions from genomic DNA. The study's processing was this. The number of nucleated cells in each sample was estimated by amplification of reference gene primers within the assay. To quantify the absolute abundance of each unique TCRbeta CDR3 rearrangement, sequence reads were collapsed and filtered. Productive Simpson clonality was computed per sample as the square root of Simpson's diversity index over productive rearrangements. TCRdb provides this immuneACCESS table in a form limited to in-frame rearrangements. Some clones are lacking; in checked studies, under half of them reflect an unresolved V gene, and why the rest are absent is not known. V and J calls and clone size are those listed in that table; D and trimming were worked out from the DNA. The sample contains about 50,000 clones, around 89% of them found a single time. The ten largest clones take up around a fifth of the sample.

Counted from cysteine to phenylalanine, this CDR3 has 14 amino acids. Just the 42-base CDR3 DNA is kept, in frame starting at base 1. Trimming at the junction amounts to 5 bases on V and 0 bases on J, and the germline ends lie 8 bases apart. The germline V gene gives CDR1 as SGHDT and CDR2 as YYEEEE. The collaborating institutions used their own protocols to collect whole blood in K2EDTA tubes. Collaborator samples were shipped for TCRbeta analysis as frozen whole blood, isolated PBMCs, or DNA extracted from either sample type. The origin of this receptor is a human donor in a cohort sampled during active COVID-19. This sequence uses TRBV5-6 and TRBJ2-2, and TRBD1 may be the D gene, going by 5 matching bases. Specimen: peripheral blood. The CDR3 in this case is CASRPTANTGELFF. The DNA sequence is given as TGTGCCAGCAGACCGACAGCGAACACCGGGGAGCTGTTTTTT.